These 3 T cell receptor beta chains were all obtained from the same sample, sequenced in a study of CXCR3-negative and CXCR3-positive naive CD8 T cells. UMI-labeled 5' RACE TRB cDNA libraries were prepared from the cells. TCRdb processed the 5' RACE reads again and assigns one entry to each CDR3 protein, with no DNA. The sample holds roughly 40,000 distinct CDR3 sequences. Sample: naive CXCR3- CD8+ T cells from blood. Subset here: CD45RO-CCR7+CD27+CD95- naive CD8+ T cells lacking CXCR3 (TNR3-). All receptors derive from a human donor in good health. Some clones in this sample may be carry-over from other donors' samples.

The chain uses TRBV28 and TRBJ2-7; with no DNA, the TCRdb D assignment of TRBD1 cannot be verified. The CDR3 sequence is 15 residues long. Germline CDR1 and CDR2: MDHEN and SYDVKM. CDR3 loop: CASSRPRDGLYEQYF.

The chain couples TRBV28 to TRBJ2-1; the TCRdb D gene call, TRBD1, has no DNA to confirm it. This CDR3 spans 15 amino acids. Germline V lookup: CDR1 MDHEN, CDR2 SYDVKM. Here the CDR3 reads CASSFMDRLNNEQFF. The whole variable domain, remainder taken from reference TRBV28 and TRBJ2-1, is DVKVTQSSRYLVKRTGEKVFLECVQDMDHENMFWYRQDPGLGLRLIYFSYDVKMKEKGDIPEGYSVSREKKERFSLILESASTNQTSMYLCASSFMDRLNNEQFFGPGTRLTVL.

The chain is built from TRBV25-1 and TRBJ2-2; the TRBD1 assignment by TCRdb is unverifiable without DNA. Germline V CDR1 and CDR2: MGHDK, SYGVNS. This CDR3 region has 13 residues. The CDR3 sequence: CASTPGGTGELFF.